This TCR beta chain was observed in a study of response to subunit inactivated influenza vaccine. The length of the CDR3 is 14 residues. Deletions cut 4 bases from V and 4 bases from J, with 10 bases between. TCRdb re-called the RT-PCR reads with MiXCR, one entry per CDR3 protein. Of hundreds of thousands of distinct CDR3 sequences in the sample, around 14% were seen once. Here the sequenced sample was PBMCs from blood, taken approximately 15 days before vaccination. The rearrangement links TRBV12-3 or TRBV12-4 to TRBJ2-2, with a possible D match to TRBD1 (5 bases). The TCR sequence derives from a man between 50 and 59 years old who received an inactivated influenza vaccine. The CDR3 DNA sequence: TGTGCCAGCAGTTACCCAGGGCCCACCGGGGAGCTGTTTTTT. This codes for CASSYPGPTGELFF.